The 14 T cell receptor beta chains in this list originate from one sample, sequenced in a study of blood T cell repertoires in COVID-19. This table comes from immunoSEQ multiplex PCR, and its TCRdb copy is limited to in-frame clones, with some not included. The data contain about 130,000 clones, approximately 86% of them singletons. The sample consisted of PBMCs or T cells enriched from blood (not recorded which). These TCRs come from a woman aged 50 to 60 who had recovered from COVID-19.

The chain uses TRBV9 and TRBJ1-2, with D possibly TRBD1 on 6 matching bases. V dropped 0 bases and J dropped 2 bases, with 14 bases sitting between them. Looked up from germline, CDR1 is SGDLS and CDR2 is YYNGEE. The CDR3 contains 16 residues. The CDR3 DNA follows: TGTGCCAGCAGCGTAGTCCCGGACAGCATCAACTATGGCTACACCTTC. Its translation is CASSVVPDSINYGYTF.

The chain couples TRBV6-5 to TRBJ2-7; TRBD1 agrees at 11 bases. V gave up 0 bases and J gave up 5 bases; unmatched junction bases: 3. Germline CDR1 reads MNHEY; CDR2 reads SVGAGI. CDR3 length: 15 amino acids. CDR3 protein: CASSYSGQGADEQYF. In DNA form, the CDR3 reads TGTGCCAGCAGTTACTCCGGACAGGGGGCCGACGAGCAGTACTTC.

The V and J genes are TRBV5-1 and TRBJ2-7; TRBD2 matches at 13 bases. The trim removed 5 bases at V and 3 bases at J, leaving 8 bases unmatched. The CDR3 consists of 16 residues. The germline gives CDR1 SGHRS, CDR2 YFSETQ. The CDR3: CASRTSGTSGIYEQYF. Written as DNA, the CDR3 is TGCGCCAGCAGAACCTCCGGGACTAGCGGGATCTACGAGCAGTACTTC.

CDR3 coding DNA: TGTGCCAGCAGCTTAGGGGCTTACAAGATGATTGGCTACACCTTC. Its translation is CASSLGAYKMIGYTF. This rearrangement joins TRBV7-9 to TRBJ1-2; D is undetermined. Deletions cut 1 base from V and 7 bases from J, with 16 bases between. The CDR3 spans 15 residues. Germline CDR1 reads SEHNR; CDR2 reads FQNEAQ (reference sequence).

CDR3 in amino acids: CASRDWTGGTMGPQHF. DNA for the CDR3: TGTGCCAGCAGAGACTGGACAGGGGGCACCATGGGGCCCCAGCATTTT. This chain links TRBV2 with TRBJ1-5; TRBD1 aligns across 11 bases. The trim removed 6 bases at V and 9 bases at J, leaving 13 bases unmatched. The CDR3 extends over 16 amino acids. The V gene's germline CDR1 is SNHLY and CDR2 FYNNEI.

V usage is TRBV7-9 and J usage is TRBJ2-7; 9 bases fit TRBD1. Germline V gene sequence: CDR1 SEHNR, CDR2 FQNEAQ (reference sequence). CDR3 size: 16 residues. Trimming removed 5 bases from V and 6 bases from J; junction bases left unmatched: 14. CDR3 in DNA: TGTGCCAGCAGCCACGAAACGGGACAGGGTCTGGCCGAGCAGTACTTC. Translated, it gives CASSHETGQGLAEQYF.

V gene TRBV5-1 combines with J gene TRBJ1-2; unclear D gene. Germline CDR1 is SGHRS and CDR2 is YFSETQ. Trimming removed 1 base at V and 1 base at J, with 8 bases between. This CDR3 contains 14 residues. CDR3 protein: CASSLPTNNYGYTF. In DNA, the CDR3 is TGCGCCAGCAGCTTGCCGACAAATAACTATGGCTACACCTTC.

In its sample, this clone was seen once. This chain connects TRBV5-4 to TRBJ2-3, with TRBD2 matching 7 bases. The CDR3 is made up of 16 amino acids. Germline CDR1 is SGHNT and CDR2 is YYREEE (reference sequence). The V and J ends lost 5 bases and 0 bases, in that order; junction bases with no gene match: 9. CDR3 protein: CASRASGDPSTDTQYF. CDR3 bases: TGTGCCAGCAGGGCCAGCGGGGACCCCAGCACAGATACGCAGTATTTT.

The chain employs TRBV3-1 (or the pseudogene TRBV3-2) and TRBJ1-6; D is uncertain. Trimming took off 10 bases at V and 7 bases at J, with 11 bases between the two ends. The CDR3 is made up of 12 amino acids. The V gene's germline CDR1 is LGHDT and CDR2 YNNKEL (reference sequence). CDR3 sequence reads: CATNDGNSPLHF. The CDR3, as DNA: TGTGCCACTAACGACGGGAATTCACCCCTCCACTTT.

This clone was seen only a few times. J is TRBJ1-3 and V is TRBV30, with D perhaps matching TRBD1 (5 bases). CDR3 length: 16 residues. Germline-derived CDR1 and CDR2 are GTSNPN and SVGIG (reference sequence). The V end was cut by 4 bases, the J end by 0 bases, with 16 bases between. Written as DNA, the CDR3 is TGTGCCTGGACCTTGTTGACAGTCCGCTCTGGAAACACCATATATTTT. It encodes CAWTLLTVRSGNTIYF.

The rearrangement links TRBV4-3 to TRBJ2-7; D perhaps matches TRBD1 (6 bases). Trimming pared 4 bases from V and 2 bases from J, leaving 15 bases between. CDR3 length equals 15 residues. CDR1 LGHNA and CDR2 YSLEER come from the germline V gene. The CDR3: CASSRSHRETYEQYF. The DNA of the CDR3 is TGCGCCAGCAGCCGGTCCCACAGGGAGACCTACGAGCAGTACTTC.

V gene TRBV6-5 combines with J gene TRBJ2-5, with 8 bases that match TRBD2. The CDR3 sequence is 16 residues long. V lost 4 bases to trimming and J lost 5 bases; unmatched junction nucleotides: 12. Per germline, CDR1 MNHEY and CDR2 SVGAGI. CDR3 sequence reads: CASSSLARGGLETQYF. The DNA for the CDR3 is TGTGCCAGCAGTTCGCTTGCCCGGGGGGGCCTGGAGACCCAGTACTTC.

The chain employs TRBV7-2 and TRBJ2-4; D is possibly TRBD2 (6 bases). This CDR3 comprises 18 residues. V lost 7 bases, J lost 0 bases, and 22 bases lay in between. Germline CDR1 and CDR2: SGHTA and FQGNSA. The CDR3 loop reads CASNNRWEGGLAKNIQYF. The CDR3 DNA follows: TGTGCCAGCAACAATAGGTGGGAAGGAGGGTTAGCCAAAAACATTCAGTACTTC.

V is TRBV10-3 and J is TRBJ1-2; D unclear. The CDR3 runs 15 residues. Germline CDR1 ENHRY, CDR2 SYGVKD. Trimming stripped 3 bases from V and 0 bases from J, with 11 bases between. CDR3 amino acids: CAISEGLAPNYGYTF. CDR3 sequence (DNA): TGTGCCATCAGTGAAGGCCTAGCTCCTAACTATGGCTACACCTTC.